The source of this T cell receptor (beta chain) is a study of shared clonotypes between healthy human individuals (TCRdb year 2020). Regarding the research as a whole: The cohort comprised two women and a few men aged 18 to 49 years. Each donor's leukapheresis produced roughly between roughly 0.85 and 9.5 billion PBMCs. To increase sequencing depth and limit assay-specific biases, TCR repertoire library preparation and sequencing were carried out by different laboratories using diverse techniques. Per donor, three plates each were used for CD4 naive and CD4 memory, two for CD8 naive, and one for CD8 memory. Blood TCR repertoires of about five healthy adults were deeply sequenced to estimate repertoire size and the extent of clonotype sharing between individuals.

Trimming accounts for 2 bases at V and 4 bases at J, while the number of junction bases matched to no gene is 11. The CDR3, from cysteine to phenylalanine, totals 18 residues. Just CDR3 DNA is preserved here, 54 bases in frame from base 1. From the germline V gene, CDR1 is SGHRS and CDR2 is YFSETQ. The donors were healthy, HIV-negative adults who had no recently reported acute infections or vaccinations. Every donor was a Caucasian adult residing in Nashville, Tennessee, USA. CD4+ T cells were enriched by magnetic negative selection; naive cells were then positively selected on CD45RA, and the negative fraction formed the memory subset. Blood was collected by leukapheresis, and PBMCs were isolated by Ficoll-Histopaque density gradient centrifugation and then cryopreserved in liquid nitrogen vapor phase. Analytical flow cytometry was used to check the purity and quantity of every magnetically sorted T cell population. Genomic DNA was isolated from every sorted fraction and measured by UV absorbance on a Nanodrop 2000c.

For this clone: The clone's antigen remains unknown. The input lacks base qualities; no much larger clone sits a single base away.

Using the deep immunoSEQ assay, TCR CDR3 regions were amplified from genomic DNA by multiplex PCR. Extracted genomic DNA from each cell subset was spread evenly across all wells of several immunoSEQ 96-well plates, with each plate serving as a replicate. For sorted subsets, each replicate PCR was loaded with 200 to 250 ng genomic DNA, equivalent to 30,000 or so T cell genomes. Purified libraries were measured with a Qubit 3.0 fluorometer, size-checked on a Bioanalyzer 2100, and measured again with the KAPA Library Quantification kit. A separate single-read 150-cycle Illumina NextSeq 550 flow cell was used to sequence each immunoSEQ 96-well plate. The original pipeline was this. The immunoSEQ output contained only junctional sequences without quality scores, so filtering could not match that applied to full-length reads. Sequences were annotated with PyIR, a Python wrapper for IgBLAST v1.9, using IMGT germline references to assign V/J genes and CDR3. Reads were removed for weak V/J assignments (E-value above 1e-6), missing CDR3, stop codons, out-of-frame junctions, or ambiguous translated residues. A V3J clonotype was defined by an identical inferred V gene, J gene, and CDR3 amino acid sequence. The percentage overlap between two repertoires was calculated by dividing the number of shared unique clonotypes by the size of the smaller repertoire. Repertoire richness was assessed with RTK rarefaction, the Chao1 estimator, and Recon v2.1 estimates of unobserved clonotypes. Generation probabilities were computed with OLGA for all TCRbeta clonotypes obtained by the gDNA method from a handful of donors. This is the immuneACCESS table as TCRdb keeps it, with only in-frame sequences that have V and J called. A part of the clones is gone; compared with another copy, unresolved V genes explain less than half, and the rest is unexplained. D and trimming were read from the DNA, whereas the V and J calls and clone size are those reported in that table. The sample data list 2,100,000 or so clones, and approximately 94% of these were observed just once. The ten largest clones take up 0.1% to 0.15% of the sample.

Beyond this particular receptor, the publication reports: The genetic and exposure-history diversity represented was limited by the small number of donors. Pairwise subsampling indicated that sequencing depth was expected to affect the degree of clonotype sharing among donors. Only blood was sampled, and tissue TCR repertoires likely differ from those in blood. Clonotypes shared by all four sorted-subset donors showed higher generation probabilities than non-shared clonotypes. Larger estimated clonotype richness was generally found for naive subsets than for memory subsets. Even with the large sequencing depth, rarefaction of the sorted-subset datasets indicated that sequencing was incomplete. When four donors were compared, the shared fraction of clonotypes was about 5% for naive CD4, about 4% for naive CD8, more than 2% for memory CD4, and under 0.5% for memory CD8.

The sequence is built from TRBV5-1 and TRBJ2-1; 11 bases in the junction line up with TRBD2. This clonotype originated in a man aged 18 to 29 in good health. Material: naive CD4+ T cells sorted from blood. Explained via the paper, the cell subset or site label denotes: CD45RA+ positively selected. In nucleotides, the sequence is TGCGCCAGCAGCTTTTCAAGGACTAGCGGGCTTCCATACAATGAGCAGTTCTTC. Its coded protein is CASSFSRTSGLPYNEQFF.